Listed below are T cell receptor beta chains from one sample, sequenced in a study of early T cells in non-severe SARS-CoV-2 infection. TCRdb independently ran MiXCR on the 5' RACE reads; one entry per CDR3 protein. Here the sample spans under 60,000 distinct CDR3 sequences, approximately 13% being singletons. Sequenced input: whole blood. The receptor set was obtained from an adult who was a healthcare worker with PCR-confirmed SARS-CoV-2 infection or an uninfected control (not recorded which). The conserved cysteine and the conserved F or W are not part of the CDR3 here. Fields, in order: V gene, J gene, CDR3 protein.

V: TRBV20-1; J: TRBJ2-5; CDR3: SAGDRGQGKETQY
V: TRBV7-2; J: TRBJ2-1; CDR3: ASSPGQYSNEQF
V: TRBV6-2/TRBV6-3; J: TRBJ1-1; CDR3: ASSYNRGVEAF
V: TRBV7-8; J: TRBJ2-3; CDR3: ASSLVPRSKTVD
V: TRBV29-1; J: TRBJ2-4; CDR3: SVEGRGAKNIQY
V: TRBV9; J: TRBJ2-3; CDR3: ASSGTGFADTQY
V: TRBV3-1; J: TRBJ1-3; CDR3: ASSQTPRNTIY
V: TRBV9; J: TRBJ1-1; CDR3: ASSATPRGTMNTEAF
V: TRBV6-5; J: TRBJ2-2; CDR3: ASSYSYSGRFTGELF
V: TRBV7-7; J: TRBJ2-1; CDR3: ASSSGLASNEQF
V: TRBV29-1; J: TRBJ2-7; CDR3: SVVQDPAGEQY
V: TRBV29-1; J: TRBJ2-3; CDR3: SGNSPRWGDTQY
V: TRBV3-1; J: TRBJ1-1; CDR3: ASSQDWRGAF
V: TRBV9; J: TRBJ2-1; CDR3: ASSTARDKVEDEQF
V: TRBV28; J: TRBJ1-2; CDR3: ASSLWGLNGYT
V: TRBV20-1; J: TRBJ2-7; CDR3: SASGDSYEQY
V: TRBV28; J: TRBJ2-7; CDR3: ASSSAATGPREQY
V: TRBV29-1; J: TRBJ1-2; CDR3: SVEYRTPVYGYT
V: TRBV10-1; J: TRBJ2-1; CDR3: ASSESRQATSYNEQF
V: TRBV5-6; J: TRBJ1-2; CDR3: ASSEGDRDYYGYT
V: TRBV4-1; J: TRBJ1-6; CDR3: ASTLSPTGGNSPLH
V: TRBV29-1; J: TRBJ2-2; CDR3: SVRTDLNTGELF
V: TRBV29-1; J: TRBJ1-1; CDR3: SVGIYGVNTEAF
V: TRBV30; J: TRBJ2-2; CDR3: AWSVGSNTGELF
V: TRBV20-1; J: TRBJ1-3; CDR3: SARPTGQAGNTIY
V: TRBV5-1; J: TRBJ2-7; CDR3: ASSLTGQGSYEQY
V: TRBV12-3/TRBV12-4; J: TRBJ1-1; CDR3: ASSLAMVSTAEAF
V: TRBV2; J: TRBJ2-4; CDR3: ASSADRGHGNIQY
V: TRBV3-1; J: TRBJ1-2; CDR3: ASSRDRADGYT
V: TRBV28; J: TRBJ2-1; CDR3: ASSSPPGKVNNEQF
V: TRBV15; J: TRBJ2-7; CDR3: ATSRDSTGGDDLNEQY
V: TRBV5-4; J: TRBJ2-1; CDR3: ASSPNGGASYNEQF
V: TRBV2; J: TRBJ2-5; CDR3: ASSVGLAGGNQETQY
V: TRBV29-1; J: TRBJ2-5; CDR3: SVETLRVGGTQY